Detailed here is one T cell receptor beta chain. CDR3 size: 13 residues. Germline lookup yields CDR1 KGHDR and CDR2 SFDVKD. V gave up 5 bases and J gave up 6 bases, with 10 bases separating them. This sample stems from a study of blood T cell repertoires in COVID-19. In the study overall: The study drew acute and convalescent COVID-19 samples from the United States, Italy and Spain. T cells, B-cell-depleted T cells, or PBMCs supplied cDNA or gDNA.

In the original workflow: By means of reference gene primer amplification, nucleated cell counts were estimated. TCRdb keeps only in-frame clones here, not all; method: immunoSEQ multiplex PCR. D and trimming come from the DNA, and the V and J calls and clone size come from that table. Among some 160,000 clones listed, roughly 85% were seen once. The chain employs TRBV24-1 and TRBJ1-5, with D possibly TRBD1 on 5 matching bases. The source material was PBMCs or T cells enriched from blood (not recorded which). The TCR sequence derives from a woman in her seventies in a cohort exposed to, infected with or recovered from COVID-19 (not recorded which). CDR3 protein: CATSAAGLQPQHF. As DNA, the CDR3 is TGTGCCACCAGTGCCGCAGGGCTTCAGCCCCAGCATTTT.